These 18 T cell receptor beta chains were all obtained from the same sample, sequenced in a study of cytomegalovirus exposure and HLA in healthy donors. PCR used 60 Vbeta primers and 13 Jbeta primers. Only in-frame clones appear in the TCRdb table, and some are missing; sequencing was by immunoSEQ multiplex PCR. The sample carries tens of thousands of clones, roughly 80% recorded once. Specimen: PBMCs. All receptors derive from a male donor in good health and CMV-seronegative.

This chain links TRBV7-9 with TRBJ2-5, with TRBD2 matching over 7 bases. Germline loops: CDR1 SEHNR, CDR2 FQNEAQ (reference sequence). V shed 1 base and J 1 base; nucleotides not matched to a gene: 6. There are 16 residues in the CDR3. The CDR3 bases are TGTGCCAGCAGCTTAGGGGGGGGTATGACCCAAGAGACCCAGTACTTC. It encodes CASSLGGGMTQETQYF.

The chain carries TRBV7-3 and TRBJ2-4; tentative D call: TRBD1 (5 bases). V lost 2 bases and J 7 bases, leaving 15 bases between the germline ends. The germline V gene has CDR1 SGHTA and CDR2 FQGTGA. The CDR3 extends over 15 amino acids. CDR3 region: CASSLSSGRVNIQYF. The CDR3 nucleotides are TGTGCCAGCAGCTTATCCTCCGGCAGGGTGAACATTCAGTACTTC. Combining the CDR3 with reference TRBV7-3 and TRBJ2-4 gives the whole variable domain GAGVSQTPSNKVTEKGKYVELRCDPISGHTALYWYRQSLGQGPEFLIYFQGTGAADDSGLPNDRFFAVRPEGSVSTLKIQRTERGDSAVYLCASSLSSGRVNIQYFGAGTRLSVL.

The CDR3 DNA reads as TGTGCCAGCAGCGTAGGAGGCAGCACGAACACCGGGGAGCTGTTTTTT. This sequence encodes CASSVGGSTNTGELFF. The rearrangement uses TRBV9 and TRBJ2-2, with unresolved D. V lost 0 bases to trimming and J lost 0 bases, with 9 bases between them. CDR3 length: 16 amino acids. Germline-derived CDR1 and CDR2 are SGDLS and YYNGEE.

The chain carries TRBV6-5 and TRBJ1-2; maybe TRBD1 (6 bases). Between the trimmed V and J ends, which lost 5 bases and 7 bases, there was a span of 14 bases. The germline V gene encodes CDR1 MNHEY and CDR2 SVGAGI. The CDR3 consists of 13 residues. CDR3 coding DNA: TGTGCCAGCAGTGAGGCAGGGGTTTTTGGCTACACCTTC. Its protein is CASSEAGVFGYTF.

The chain is built from TRBV10-2 and TRBJ1-2; unclear D gene. CDR1 is WSHSY and CDR2 is SAAADI in the germline V gene. The CDR3 has 15 amino acids. With 0 bases removed from V and 4 bases from J, the gap between germline ends came to 12 bases. CDR3 coding DNA: TGCGCCAGCAGTGAGTCGGTCGAGCTTGGCTATGGCTACACCTTC. Its protein is CASSESVELGYGYTF.

The gene calls are TRBV9 and TRBJ1-2; 7 nucleotides agree with TRBD1. Germline CDR1 is SGDLS and CDR2 is YYNGEE. This CDR3 spans 15 amino acids. Trimming cost V 4 bases and J 2 bases; bases outside gene matches: 8. CDR3 amino acids: CASSTRTGPNYGYTF. The CDR3 coding sequence is TGTGCCAGCAGCACCCGGACAGGTCCGAACTATGGCTACACCTTC.

The rearrangement joins TRBV6-6 to TRBJ1-1, with a possible D match to TRBD1 (5 bases). This CDR3 spans 15 amino acids. Per the germline V gene, CDR1 is MNHNY and CDR2 is SVGAGI (reference sequence). V dropped 3 bases and J dropped 5 bases, with 16 bases sitting between them. CDR3 DNA sequence: TGTGCCAGCAGTTATGGGCCGGGGGAGATTACTGAAGCTTTCTTT. Its translation: CASSYGPGEITEAFF.

The rearrangement joins TRBV28 to TRBJ2-2, with D maybe TRBD1 (5 bases). The CDR3 is 15 amino acids. CDR1 is MDHEN and CDR2 is SYDVKM in the germline V gene. Trimming cost V 4 bases and J 0 bases, with 9 bases left between them. The CDR3, as DNA: TGTGCCAGCAGTTCATGGACAACGAACACCGGGGAGCTGTTTTTT. Its protein is CASSSWTTNTGELFF.

In its sample, this clone was seen a few times. J is TRBJ2-1 and V is TRBV19; 8 bases are shared with TRBD2. Trimming removed 2 bases from V and 6 bases from J; junction bases left unmatched: 6. The CDR3 sequence is 15 residues long. Germline V lookup: CDR1 LNHDA, CDR2 SQIVND (reference sequence). The CDR3 DNA is TGTGCCAGTAGTATAATCAGACTAGCGCCCAATGAGCAGTTCTTC. This codes for CASSIIRLAPNEQFF.

The rearrangement joins TRBV9 to TRBJ1-1; no clear D gene. From germline, CDR1 is SGDLS and CDR2 YYNGEE. This CDR3 is 14 amino acids long. V was cut by 3 bases and J by 1 base, with 10 bases left in between. The CDR3 loop reads CASSEAGGNTEAFF. In DNA, the CDR3 is TGTGCCAGCAGCGAGGCGGGTGGGAACACTGAAGCTTTCTTT.

This clone appeared once. The V and J genes are TRBV7-2 and TRBJ1-2; no reliable D call. This CDR3 contains 15 residues. V was trimmed by 1 base and J by 4 bases, leaving 13 bases between them. Per germline, CDR1 SGHTA and CDR2 FQGNSA. The DNA of the CDR3 is TGTGCCAGCAGCTTAGGTGTGGGCGTTGGCTATGGCTACACCTTC. Its translation is CASSLGVGVGYGYTF.

Only one count was recorded for this clone. The chain uses TRBV6-1 and TRBJ1-6; D is ambiguous. Trimming took 6 bases from V and 8 from J, leaving 11 bases between them. CDR1 MNHNS and CDR2 SASEGT come from the germline V gene. This CDR3 contains 13 residues. The CDR3 DNA reads TGTGCCAGCAGAACAGACGAATATTCACCCCTCCACTTT. This translates into CASRTDEYSPLHF.

The V call is TRBV6-5, the J call TRBJ1-4, with a possible D match to TRBD1 (6 bases). V lost 6 bases and J lost 5, with 16 bases in between. CDR3 length: 15 residues. CDR1 MNHEY and CDR2 SVGAGI come from the germline V gene. In DNA form, the CDR3 reads TGTGCCAGCAGACTAACAGGGAGTTCAAATGAAAAACTGTTTTTT. Protein product: CASRLTGSSNEKLFF.

V and J are TRBV4-1 and TRBJ2-2; D call uncertain. Trimming shortened V by 4 bases and J by 4 bases, and 16 bases separated the two germline ends. The CDR3 is 16 residues long. The germline V gene has CDR1 MGHRA and CDR2 YSYEKL. As DNA, the CDR3 is TGCGCCAGCAGCCCTCCAGGTGGCGTGATCACCGGGGAGCTGTTTTTT. This translates into CASSPPGGVITGELFF.

This chain uses TRBV19 with TRBJ2-7; the D is unclear. The CDR3 runs 15 residues. V was shortened by 3 bases and J by 0 bases, with 12 bases between the two germline ends. Germline CDR1 is LNHDA and CDR2 is SQIVND (reference sequence). Here the CDR3 DNA reads TGTGCCAGTAGTATGACATCTACGAGCTCCTACGAGCAGTACTTC. Its translation: CASSMTSTSSYEQYF.

The rearrangement uses TRBV28 and TRBJ1-2; a possible D gene is TRBD1 (6 bases). This CDR3 region has 17 residues. V lost 5 bases to trimming and J lost 5 bases, with 24 bases between them. The germline V gene has CDR1 MDHEN and CDR2 SYDVKM. CDR3 DNA: TGTGCCAGCAGTCTTGGGGGGGGGCAGTTTGGGGAGTATGGCTACACCTTC. Encoded protein: CASSLGGGQFGEYGYTF.

In its sample, this clone was seen a few times. The CDR3 loop reads CASSPTVGTGVDEQYF. The CDR3 DNA is TGTGCCAGCAGTCCGACGGTAGGAACAGGGGTGGACGAGCAGTACTTC. The rearrangement uses TRBV11-1 and TRBJ2-7, with 7 bases lining up with TRBD1. The junction had 16 bases not matched to a gene; V was cut back by 6 bases and J by 5 bases. The CDR3 is 16 amino acids. Germline V lookup: CDR1 SGHAT, CDR2 FQDESV (reference sequence).

V usage is TRBV7-9 and J usage is TRBJ1-6, with D maybe TRBD1 (5 bases). From germline, CDR1 is SEHNR and CDR2 FQNEAQ (reference sequence). V lost 3 bases and J 7 bases, leaving 10 bases between the germline ends. The CDR3 runs 14 residues. CDR3 region: CASSFGTPNSPLHF. The CDR3 DNA reads as TGTGCCAGCAGCTTTGGGACTCCGAATTCACCCCTCCACTTT.